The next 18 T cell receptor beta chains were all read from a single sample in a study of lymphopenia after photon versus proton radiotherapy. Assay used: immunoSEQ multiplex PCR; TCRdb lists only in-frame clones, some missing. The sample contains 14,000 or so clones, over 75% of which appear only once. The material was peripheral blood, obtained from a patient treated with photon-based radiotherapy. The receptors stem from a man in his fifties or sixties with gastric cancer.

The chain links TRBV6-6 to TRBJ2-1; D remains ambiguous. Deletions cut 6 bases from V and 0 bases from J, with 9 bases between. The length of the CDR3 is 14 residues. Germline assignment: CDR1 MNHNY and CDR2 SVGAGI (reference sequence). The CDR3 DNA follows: TGTGCCAGCAGCCACGGAAGCTCCTACAATGAGCAGTTCTTC. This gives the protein CASSHGSSYNEQFF.

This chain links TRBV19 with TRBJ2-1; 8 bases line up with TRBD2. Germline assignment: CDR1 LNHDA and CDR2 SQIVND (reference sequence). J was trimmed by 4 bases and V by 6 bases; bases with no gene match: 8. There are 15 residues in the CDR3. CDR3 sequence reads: CASRPGLAGYNEQFF. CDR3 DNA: TGTGCCAGTAGGCCAGGACTAGCAGGGTACAATGAGCAGTTCTTC.

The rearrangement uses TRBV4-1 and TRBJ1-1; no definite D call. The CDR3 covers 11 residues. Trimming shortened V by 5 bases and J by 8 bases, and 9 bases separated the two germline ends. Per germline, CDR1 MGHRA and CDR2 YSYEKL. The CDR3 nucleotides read TGCGCCAGCAGCGCCCTGACAGAAGCTTTCTTT. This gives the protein CASSALTEAFF.

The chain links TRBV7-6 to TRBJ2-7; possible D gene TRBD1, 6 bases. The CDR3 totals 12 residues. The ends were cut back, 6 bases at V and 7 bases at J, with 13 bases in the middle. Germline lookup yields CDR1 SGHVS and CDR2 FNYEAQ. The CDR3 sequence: CASSSQGIEQYF. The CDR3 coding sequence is TGTGCCAGCAGTTCCCAGGGGATAGAGCAGTACTTC.

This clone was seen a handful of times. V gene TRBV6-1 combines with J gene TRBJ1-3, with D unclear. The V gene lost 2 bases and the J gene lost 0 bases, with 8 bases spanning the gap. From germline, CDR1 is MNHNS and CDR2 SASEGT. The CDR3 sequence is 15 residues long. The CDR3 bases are TGTGCCAGCAGTGAAATTAGGGTCTCTGGAAACACCATATATTTT. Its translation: CASSEIRVSGNTIYF.

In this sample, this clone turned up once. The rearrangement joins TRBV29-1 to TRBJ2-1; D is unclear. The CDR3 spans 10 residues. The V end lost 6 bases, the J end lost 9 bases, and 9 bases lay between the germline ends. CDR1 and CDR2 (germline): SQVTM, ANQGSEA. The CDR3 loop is CSVTEGEQFF. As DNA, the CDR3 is TGCAGCGTAACTGAAGGTGAGCAGTTCTTC.

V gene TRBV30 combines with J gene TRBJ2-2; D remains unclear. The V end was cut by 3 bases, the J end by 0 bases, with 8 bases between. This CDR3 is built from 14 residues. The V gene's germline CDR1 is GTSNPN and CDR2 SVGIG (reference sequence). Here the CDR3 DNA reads TGTGCCTGGAGGGGCGTAGCGAACACCGGGGAGCTGTTTTTT. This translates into CAWRGVANTGELFF.

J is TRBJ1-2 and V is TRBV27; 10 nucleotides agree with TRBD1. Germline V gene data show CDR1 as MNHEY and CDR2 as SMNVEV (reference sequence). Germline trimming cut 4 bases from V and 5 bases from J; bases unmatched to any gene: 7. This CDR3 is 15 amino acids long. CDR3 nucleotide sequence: TGTGCCAGCAGTTATCGACAGGGGGCAAGGTATGGCTACACCTTC. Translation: CASSYRQGARYGYTF.

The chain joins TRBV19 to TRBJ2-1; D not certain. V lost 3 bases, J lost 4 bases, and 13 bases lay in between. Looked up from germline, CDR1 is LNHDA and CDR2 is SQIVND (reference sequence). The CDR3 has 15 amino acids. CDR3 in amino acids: CASSMQSEVYNEQFF. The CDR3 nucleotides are TGTGCCAGTAGTATGCAGAGCGAGGTATACAATGAGCAGTTCTTC.

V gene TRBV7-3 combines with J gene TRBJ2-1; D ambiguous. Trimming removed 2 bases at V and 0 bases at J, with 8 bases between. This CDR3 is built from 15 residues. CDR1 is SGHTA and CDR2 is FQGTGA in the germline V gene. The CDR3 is CASSLSASSYNEQFF. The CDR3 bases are TGTGCCAGCAGCTTATCGGCGAGCTCCTACAATGAGCAGTTCTTC.

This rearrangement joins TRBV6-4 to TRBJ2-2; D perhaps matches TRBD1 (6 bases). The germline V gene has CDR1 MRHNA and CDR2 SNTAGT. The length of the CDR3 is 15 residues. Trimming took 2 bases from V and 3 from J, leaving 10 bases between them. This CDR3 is CASSDRDTDTGELFF. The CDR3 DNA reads TGTGCCAGCAGTGACAGGGACACGGACACCGGGGAGCTGTTTTTT.

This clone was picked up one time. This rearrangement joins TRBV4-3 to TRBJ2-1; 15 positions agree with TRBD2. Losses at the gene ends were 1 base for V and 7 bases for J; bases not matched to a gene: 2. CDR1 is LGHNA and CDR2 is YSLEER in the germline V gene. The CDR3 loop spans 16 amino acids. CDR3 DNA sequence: TGCGCCAGCAGCCAAGCTGGGACTAGCGGGGGGAATGAGCAGTTCTTC. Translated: CASSQAGTSGGNEQFF.

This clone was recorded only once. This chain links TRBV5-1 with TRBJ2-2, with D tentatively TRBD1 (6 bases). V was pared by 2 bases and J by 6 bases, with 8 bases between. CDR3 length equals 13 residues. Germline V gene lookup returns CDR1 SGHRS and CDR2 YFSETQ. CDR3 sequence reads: CASSFQGSGELFF. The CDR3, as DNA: TGCGCCAGCAGCTTCCAGGGGTCCGGGGAGCTGTTTTTT.

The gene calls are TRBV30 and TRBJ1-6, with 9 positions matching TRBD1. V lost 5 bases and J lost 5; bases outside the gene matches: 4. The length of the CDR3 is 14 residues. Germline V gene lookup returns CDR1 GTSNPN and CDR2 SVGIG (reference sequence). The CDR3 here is CAWEYRGHNSPLHF. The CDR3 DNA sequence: TGTGCCTGGGAGTACAGGGGGCATAATTCACCCCTCCACTTT.

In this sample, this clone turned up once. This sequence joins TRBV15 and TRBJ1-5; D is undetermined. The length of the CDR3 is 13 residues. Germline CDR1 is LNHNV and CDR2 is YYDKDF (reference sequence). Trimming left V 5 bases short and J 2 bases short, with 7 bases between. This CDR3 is CATSASGNQPQHF. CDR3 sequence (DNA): TGTGCCACCAGCGCGTCGGGCAATCAGCCCCAGCATTTT.

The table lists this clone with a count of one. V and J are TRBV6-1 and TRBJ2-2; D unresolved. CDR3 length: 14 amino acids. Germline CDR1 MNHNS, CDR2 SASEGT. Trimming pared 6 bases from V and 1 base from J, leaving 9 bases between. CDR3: CASSRTENTGELFF. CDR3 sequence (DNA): TGTGCCAGCAGCCGGACGGAGAACACCGGGGAGCTGTTTTTT.

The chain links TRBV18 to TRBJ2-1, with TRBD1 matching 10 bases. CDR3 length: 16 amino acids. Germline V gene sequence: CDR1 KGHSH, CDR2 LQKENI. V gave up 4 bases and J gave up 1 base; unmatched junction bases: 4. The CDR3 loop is CASSLPGQGSYNEQFF. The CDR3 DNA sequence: TGTGCCAGCTCACTTCCGGGACAGGGGTCCTACAATGAGCAGTTCTTC.

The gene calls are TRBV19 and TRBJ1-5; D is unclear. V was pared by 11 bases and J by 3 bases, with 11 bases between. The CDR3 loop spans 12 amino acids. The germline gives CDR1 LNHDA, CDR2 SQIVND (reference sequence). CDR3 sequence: CASQNYNQPQHF. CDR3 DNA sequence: TGTGCCTCGCAGAACTACAATCAGCCCCAGCATTTT.